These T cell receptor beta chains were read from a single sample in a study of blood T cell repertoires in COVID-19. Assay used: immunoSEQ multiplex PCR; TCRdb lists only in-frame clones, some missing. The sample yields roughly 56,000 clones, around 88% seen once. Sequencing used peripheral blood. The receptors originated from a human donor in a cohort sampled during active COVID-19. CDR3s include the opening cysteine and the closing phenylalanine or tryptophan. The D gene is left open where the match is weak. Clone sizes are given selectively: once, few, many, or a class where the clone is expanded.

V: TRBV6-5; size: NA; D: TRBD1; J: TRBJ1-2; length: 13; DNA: TGTGCCAACAGGGACAGAGCTAACTATGGCTACACCTTC; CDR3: CANRDRANYGYTF
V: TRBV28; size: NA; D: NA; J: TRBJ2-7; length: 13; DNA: TGTGCCAGCAGTTTAACAGTGTCCTACGAGCAGTACTTC; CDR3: CASSLTVSYEQYF
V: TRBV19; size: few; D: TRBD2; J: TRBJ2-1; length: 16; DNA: TGTGCCAGTAGAACTCTAGCGGGGAGCTCCTACAATGAGCAGTTCTTC; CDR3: CASRTLAGSSYNEQFF
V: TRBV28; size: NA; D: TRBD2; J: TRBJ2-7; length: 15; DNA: TGTGCCAGCAGTTTTTCGGCTAGCGGAAGGTACGAGCAGTACTTC; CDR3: CASSFSASGRYEQYF
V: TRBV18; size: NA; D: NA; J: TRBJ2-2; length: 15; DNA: TGTGCCAGCTCACCACCAACTACTCTCACCGGGGAGCTGTTTTTT; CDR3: CASSPPTTLTGELFF
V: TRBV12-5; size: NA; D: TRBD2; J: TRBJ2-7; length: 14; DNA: TGTGCTAGTGGTAACCGGACTAGCGGCTACGAGCAGTACTTC; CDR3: CASGNRTSGYEQYF
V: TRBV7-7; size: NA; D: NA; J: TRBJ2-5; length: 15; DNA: TGTGCCAGCAGCTCAGGCCTCTTCCTCCAAGAGACCCAGTACTTC; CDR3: CASSSGLFLQETQYF
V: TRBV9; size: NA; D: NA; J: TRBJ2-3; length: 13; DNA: TGTGCCAGCAGCGTGACTAGCACAGATACGCAGTATTTT; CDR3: CASSVTSTDTQYF
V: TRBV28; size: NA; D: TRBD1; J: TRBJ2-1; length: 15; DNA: TGTGCCAGCAGATCGACCGGGACAGGGGTCCATGAGCAGTTCTTC; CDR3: CASRSTGTGVHEQFF
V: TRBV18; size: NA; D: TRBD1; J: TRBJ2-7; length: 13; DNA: TGTGCCAGCTCACCCAGGACAGGATACGAGCAGTACTTC; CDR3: CASSPRTGYEQYF
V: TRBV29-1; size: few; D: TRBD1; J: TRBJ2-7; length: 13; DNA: TGCAGCGTTGAAAAGGGACAGCCTTACGAGCAGTACTTC; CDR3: CSVEKGQPYEQYF
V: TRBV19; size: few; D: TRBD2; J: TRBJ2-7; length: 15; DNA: TGTGCCAGTAGTATCTTCGGGGGGGGCTCCTACGAGCAGTACTTC; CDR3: CASSIFGGGSYEQYF
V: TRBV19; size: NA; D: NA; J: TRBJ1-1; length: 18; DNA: TGTGCCAGTAGTATAATTGGTACAGATTTTATATATTACACTGAAGCTTTCTTT; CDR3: CASSIIGTDFIYYTEAFF
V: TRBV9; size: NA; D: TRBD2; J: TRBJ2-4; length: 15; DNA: TGTGCCAGCAGCCCCCAACTAGCGGGAGGCCACATTCAGTACTTC; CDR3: CASSPQLAGGHIQYF
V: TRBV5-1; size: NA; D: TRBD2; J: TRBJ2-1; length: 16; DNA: TGCGCCAGCAGCTTCCGAGCGGGAAGCTCCTACAATGAGCAGTTCTTC; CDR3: CASSFRAGSSYNEQFF
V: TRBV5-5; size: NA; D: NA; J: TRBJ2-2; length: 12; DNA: TGTGCCAGCAGTTATCGTCCCGGGGAGCTGTTTTTT; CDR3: CASSYRPGELFF
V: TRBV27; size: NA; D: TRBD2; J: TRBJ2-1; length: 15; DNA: TGTGCCAGCAGCCCCCTATCGGGAGGGCCAAATGAGCAGTTCTTC; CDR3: CASSPLSGGPNEQFF
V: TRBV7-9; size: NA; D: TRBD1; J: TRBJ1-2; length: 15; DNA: TGTGCCAGCAGCTTAGGGGGGACAGGAGGCTATGGCTACACCTTC; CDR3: CASSLGGTGGYGYTF
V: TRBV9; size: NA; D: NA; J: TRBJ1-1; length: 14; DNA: TGTGCCAGCAGCGTCAGGGTGGCGGACACTGAAGCTTTCTTT; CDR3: CASSVRVADTEAFF
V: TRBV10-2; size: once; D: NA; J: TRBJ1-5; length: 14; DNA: TGCGCCAGCGCCAACCCAGGGGAAGGGCAGCCCCAGCATTTT; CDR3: CASANPGEGQPQHF
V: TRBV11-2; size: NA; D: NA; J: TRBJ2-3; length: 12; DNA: TGTGCCAGCAGCTCAAGCACAGATACGCAGTATTTT; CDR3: CASSSSTDTQYF
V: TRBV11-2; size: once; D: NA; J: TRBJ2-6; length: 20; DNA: TGTGCCAGCAGCTTAGATCTCCTCGGCAGGGGAACAACTGGGGCCAACGTCCTGACTTTC; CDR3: CASSLDLLGRGTTGANVLTF
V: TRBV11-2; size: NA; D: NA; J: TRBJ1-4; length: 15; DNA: TGTGCCAGCAGCTTAGGAGGGAGGGGAGGTGAAAAACTGTTTTTT; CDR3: CASSLGGRGGEKLFF
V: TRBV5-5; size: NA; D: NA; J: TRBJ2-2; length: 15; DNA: TGTGCCAGCAGCTTGGGCGGTACGAACACCGGGGAGCTGTTTTTT; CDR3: CASSLGGTNTGELFF
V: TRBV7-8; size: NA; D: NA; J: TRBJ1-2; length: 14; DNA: TGTGCCAGCTCTCGGGGGATGGCTAACTATGGCTACACCTTC; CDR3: CASSRGMANYGYTF
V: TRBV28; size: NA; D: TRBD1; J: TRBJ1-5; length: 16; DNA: TGTGCCAGCAGTCTCGGGACAGTCCCTGGCAATCAGCCCCAGCATTTT; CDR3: CASSLGTVPGNQPQHF
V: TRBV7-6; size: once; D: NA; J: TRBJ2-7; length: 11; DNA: TGTGCCAGCAGCTCTAACTACGAGCAGTACTTC; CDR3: CASSSNYEQYF
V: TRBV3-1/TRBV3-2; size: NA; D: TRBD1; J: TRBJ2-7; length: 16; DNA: TGTGCCAGCAGCCCTTCCCTCGGGACAGGAACCTACGAGCAGTACTTC; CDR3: CASSPSLGTGTYEQYF
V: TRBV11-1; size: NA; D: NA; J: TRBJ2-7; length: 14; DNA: TGTGCCAGCAGGCCCTCCGGGGGCTCCTACGAGCAGTACTTC; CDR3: CASRPSGGSYEQYF